These 32 T cell receptor beta chains were sequenced from one sample in a study of cytomegalovirus exposure and HLA in healthy donors. In the PCR, 60 Vbeta and 13 Jbeta primers were used. The repertoire was sequenced with immunoSEQ multiplex PCR; TCRdb's copy has only in-frame clones and lacks some. This table lists some 76,000 clones. The sequencing sample was made of PBMCs. The receptors originated from a female donor in good health and CMV-seropositive.

The V call is TRBV7-3, the J call TRBJ2-1; D perhaps matches TRBD2 (6 bases). This CDR3 contains 16 residues. Germline V CDR1 and CDR2: SGHTA, FQGTGA. Trimming left V 5 bases short and J 8 bases short, with 22 bases between. CDR3 protein: CASSPRGGDLLHEQFF. Written as DNA, the CDR3 is TGTGCCAGCAGCCCTCGAGGCGGGGACCTTTTGCATGAGCAGTTCTTC.

This chain connects TRBV4-3 to TRBJ2-7, with 7 bases matching TRBD1. Germline V lookup: CDR1 LGHNA, CDR2 YSLEER. Trimming cost V 0 bases and J 7 bases; bases outside gene matches: 12. The CDR3 has 16 amino acids. In DNA, the CDR3 is TGCGCCAGCAGCCAAGATAGGGGACAGATTACGTGGGAGCAGTACTTC. Translating it yields CASSQDRGQITWEQYF.

The V call is TRBV14, the J call TRBJ2-2; D not certain. CDR3 length: 13 residues. Germline V gene data show CDR1 as SGHDN and CDR2 as FVKESK. Trimming took 3 bases from V and 3 from J, leaving 5 bases between them. The CDR3 nucleotides read TGTGCCAGCAGCCACTTTTACACCGGGGAGCTGTTTTTT. This encodes CASSHFYTGELFF. Filled out from reference TRBV14 and TRBJ2-2, the complete variable domain reads EAGVTQFPSHSVIEKGQTVTLRCDPISGHDNLYWYRRVMGKEIKFLLHFVKESKQDESGMPNNRFLAERTGGTYSTLKVQPAELEDSGVYFCASSHFYTGELFFGEGSRLTVL.

This chain connects TRBV6-7 to TRBJ1-5; D possibly corresponds to TRBD1 (6 bases). TRBV6-7 is marked as an open reading frame, function uncertain. This CDR3 is 17 amino acids long. With 7 bases removed from V and 0 bases from J, the gap between germline ends came to 19 bases. The CDR3 nucleotides are TGTGCCAGCATCGAACCGAGGGGGAGCTATAGCAATCAGCCCCAGCATTTT. This gives the protein CASIEPRGSYSNQPQHF.

This clone ranks as medium-sized in terms of frequency. The chain carries TRBV7-8 and TRBJ2-1; 10 bases line up with TRBD1. The V segment lost 4 bases and the J segment 4 bases; nucleotides outside the gene matches: 4. Germline assignment: CDR1 SGHVS and CDR2 FQNEAQ. CDR3 size: 15 residues. The chain's CDR3 is CASSYRDRGYNEQFF. The CDR3 bases are TGTGCCAGCAGCTACCGGGACAGGGGATACAATGAGCAGTTCTTC.

The V call is TRBV9, the J call TRBJ1-1; no firm D call. The CDR3 has 14 residues. V dropped 4 bases and J dropped 1 base, with 11 bases sitting between them. Germline V CDR1 and CDR2: SGDLS, YYNGEE. CDR3 bases: TGTGCCAGCAGCCCCCTACAGAAGAACACTGAAGCTTTCTTT. This sequence encodes CASSPLQKNTEAFF.

The J gene is TRBJ2-7, the V gene TRBV7-6; no clear D gene. The CDR3 is 13 amino acids. Germline lookup yields CDR1 SGHVS and CDR2 FNYEAQ. The V and J ends lost 5 bases and 3 bases respectively, with 11 bases between them. Here the CDR3 DNA reads TGTGCCAGCAGCCCAAGCGAAGTCTACGAGCAGTACTTC. Residues: CASSPSEVYEQYF.

The V call is TRBV9, the J call TRBJ2-2; D perhaps matches TRBD1 (5 bases). CDR3 length equals 15 residues. V was cut by 0 bases and J by 4 bases, with 10 bases left in between. Germline V gene lookup returns CDR1 SGDLS and CDR2 YYNGEE. This CDR3 is CASSVDTGGTGELFF. CDR3 in DNA: TGTGCCAGCAGCGTAGATACAGGCGGCACCGGGGAGCTGTTTTTT.

This sequence joins TRBV27 and TRBJ1-1, with D tentatively TRBD1 (5 bases). Trimming stripped 2 bases from V and 6 bases from J, with 10 bases between. This CDR3 contains 13 residues. CDR1 is MNHEY and CDR2 is SMNVEV in the germline V gene (reference sequence). The CDR3 loop reads CASSLMQGSEAFF. The CDR3 bases are TGTGCCAGCAGTTTAATGCAGGGATCTGAAGCTTTCTTT.

This chain uses TRBV9 with TRBJ1-5, with 9 bases matching TRBD1. Germline CDR1 is SGDLS and CDR2 is YYNGEE. This CDR3 is 15 amino acids long. V shed 2 bases, J shed 6 bases, and the junction held 6 bases outside the gene matches. DNA for the CDR3: TGTGCCAGCAGCGTGGGCGGGACAGGGTTTCAGCCCCAGCATTTT. Its translation is CASSVGGTGFQPQHF.

The rearrangement uses TRBV11-2 and TRBJ2-7, with D maybe TRBD1 (6 bases). The germline gives CDR1 SGHAT, CDR2 FQNNGV. The V end lost 2 bases, the J end lost 4 bases, and 15 bases lay between the germline ends. The CDR3 is 15 amino acids. The CDR3 reads CASSLLGQKIYEQYF. The CDR3 region has the DNA TGTGCCAGCAGCTTACTAGGACAGAAGATATACGAGCAGTACTTC.

The chain couples TRBV6-1 to TRBJ1-6, with 8 bases fitting TRBD1. This CDR3 spans 14 amino acids. The J segment lost 9 bases and the V segment lost 3 bases, leaving 4 bases of the junction unmatched. Germline values: CDR1 MNHNS, CDR2 SASEGT. The CDR3 DNA follows: TGTGCCAGCAGTGAGGCAGGGGGCGGTTCACCCCTCCACTTT. As protein: CASSEAGGGSPLHF.

The chain recombines TRBV9 with TRBJ2-5, with 11 bases matching TRBD2. Germline lookup yields CDR1 SGDLS and CDR2 YYNGEE. The CDR3 totals 17 residues. Trimming took 0 bases from V and 2 from J; bases not matched to a gene: 6. The CDR3 is CASSVGTSGGGQETQYF. The CDR3 coding sequence is TGTGCCAGCAGCGTAGGTACTAGCGGGGGAGGGCAAGAGACCCAGTACTTC. The whole variable domain, filled in from reference TRBV9 and TRBJ2-5, reads DSGVTQTPKHLITATGQRVTLRCSPRSGDLSVYWYQQSLDQGLQFLIQYYNGEERAKGNILERFSAQQFPDLHSELNLSSLELGDSALYFCASSVGTSGGGQETQYFGPGTRLLVL.

V and J are TRBV18 and TRBJ1-1; possible D gene TRBD1, 5 bases. CDR3 length: 14 residues. Germline CDR1 KGHSH, CDR2 LQKENI. V lost 4 bases to trimming and J lost 1 base, with 10 bases between them. The CDR3, as DNA: TGTGCCAGCTCACTAAGACAGACGAACACTGAAGCTTTCTTT. Amino acids: CASSLRQTNTEAFF.

This rearrangement joins TRBV1 to TRBJ1-2; TRBD1, the table's D call, was not compared with the DNA. TRBV1 is a pseudogene. The CDR3 consists of 18 residues. The CDR3 reads CTSSQANQPGTGTYGYTF. In DNA, the CDR3 is TGCACCAGCAGCCAAGCTAATCAACCCGGGACAGGGACCTATGGCTACACCTTC.

This chain joins TRBV5-4 and TRBJ1-1; D gene ambiguous. The CDR3 extends over 16 amino acids. Trimming took off 0 bases at V and 0 bases at J, with 12 bases between the two ends. CDR1 and CDR2 (germline): SGHNT, YYREEE (reference sequence). CDR3 bases: TGTGCCAGCAGCTTGGGCGGAGCGGGAATGAACACTGAAGCTTTCTTT. The encoded protein is CASSLGGAGMNTEAFF.

The chain is built from TRBV7-3 and TRBJ2-7, with D possibly matching TRBD2 (6 bases). Germline loops: CDR1 SGHTA, CDR2 FQGTGA. Deletions cut 2 bases from V and 4 bases from J, with 12 bases between. This CDR3 spans 14 amino acids. The DNA of the CDR3 is TGTGCCAGCAGCTTAGAGGGAGGCTTGTACGAGCAGTACTTC. As protein: CASSLEGGLYEQYF.

J is TRBJ2-2 and V is TRBV6-5; 10 nucleotides agree with TRBD1. J was trimmed by 5 bases and V by 4 bases; bases with no gene match: 4. CDR1 and CDR2 (germline): MNHEY, SVGAGI. This CDR3 contains 15 residues. CDR3 nucleotide sequence: TGTGCCAGCAGTTTCGGGACAGGGGAGACCGGGGAGCTGTTTTTT. This encodes CASSFGTGETGELFF.

V and J are TRBV18 and TRBJ2-3; 7 nucleotides agree with TRBD1. With 4 bases clipped from V and 4 bases from J, the junction kept 14 bases outside the gene matches. The CDR3 spans 17 residues. From germline, CDR1 is KGHSH and CDR2 LQKENI. CDR3 amino acids: CASSHTEQGYHPDTQYF. The CDR3 DNA reads TGTGCCAGCTCACACACGGAACAGGGGTACCATCCAGATACGCAGTATTTT.

The chain has TRBV19 and TRBJ2-2, with 8 bases that match TRBD1. After removal of 10 bases from V and 6 bases from J, the junction contained 7 bases not matched to a gene. Per the germline V gene, CDR1 is LNHDA and CDR2 is SQIVND (reference sequence). The CDR3 runs to 13 residues. CDR3 bases: TGTGCCATGTCCTCAGGGGGCCCCGGGGAGCTGTTTTTT. Encoded protein: CAMSSGGPGELFF.

The rearrangement joins TRBV6-6 to TRBJ2-2; a possible D gene is TRBD2 (5 bases). The V end was cut by 0 bases, the J end by 2 bases, with 7 bases between. The CDR3 has 15 residues. CDR1 MNHNY and CDR2 SVGAGI come from the germline V gene (reference sequence). The DNA of the CDR3 is TGTGCCAGCAGTTACTCGAGACTAAACACCGGGGAGCTGTTTTTT. Protein: CASSYSRLNTGELFF.

The V and J genes are TRBV15 and TRBJ2-2; 8 positions agree with TRBD2. This CDR3 contains 16 residues. V shed 0 bases and J 7 bases; nucleotides not matched to a gene: 7. The germline V gene encodes CDR1 LNHNV and CDR2 YYDKDF (reference sequence). CDR3 sequence (DNA): TGTGCCACCAGCAGAGATCCGGGGGGGGCGATCGGGGAGCTGTTTTTT. Translation gives CATSRDPGGAIGELFF. Combining the CDR3 with reference TRBV15 and TRBJ2-2 gives the whole variable domain DAMVIQNPRYQVTQFGKPVTLSCSQTLNHNVMYWYQQKSSQAPKLLFHYYDKDFNNEADTPDNFQSRRPNTSFCFLDIRSPGLGDTAMYLCATSRDPGGAIGELFFGEGSRLTVL.

The chain combines TRBV13 with TRBJ2-7, with 8 bases fitting TRBD2. The CDR3 totals 14 residues. V gave up 5 bases and J gave up 5 bases; unmatched junction bases: 8. Germline V gives CDR1 PRHDT, CDR2 FYEKMQ (reference sequence). For the CDR3, the DNA is TGTGCCAGCAGCCCCCTCCCGGGAGGGAACGAGCAGTACTTC. Translating gives CASSPLPGGNEQYF.

This chain joins TRBV5-1 and TRBJ1-5; a weak D match, TRBD1 (5 bases). Between the trimmed V and J ends, which lost 3 bases and 0 bases, there was a span of 13 bases. The CDR3 runs to 16 residues. Germline V CDR1 and CDR2: SGHRS, YFSETQ. CDR3 amino acids: CASSWGPKTSNQPQHF. The DNA of the CDR3 is TGCGCCAGCAGCTGGGGCCCCAAGACTAGCAATCAGCCCCAGCATTTT.

This chain joins TRBV7-2 and TRBJ2-5; D gene uncertain. Deletions cut 8 bases from V and 2 bases from J, with 12 bases between. The length of the CDR3 is 13 residues. Germline CDR1 is SGHTA and CDR2 is FQGNSA. The CDR3 bases are TGTGCCAGCCGTACTGGTGTACAAGAGACCCAGTACTTC. It yields the protein CASRTGVQETQYF.

For the CDR3, the DNA is TGTGCCAGCAGACAAGTTACCGGGACACTTGTCTATGGCTACACCTTC. Translation gives CASRQVTGTLVYGYTF. The V and J genes are TRBV28 and TRBJ1-2, with a tentative D call TRBD1 (6 bases). Trimming removed 6 bases at V and 4 bases at J, with 21 bases between. The germline CDR1 and CDR2 sequences are MDHEN and SYDVKM. This CDR3 comprises 16 residues.

The chain links TRBV30 to TRBJ2-1, with 10 bases fitting TRBD2. J gave up 5 bases and V 5 bases, and 15 bases lay outside the gene matches. The V gene's germline CDR1 is GTSNPN and CDR2 SVGIG (reference sequence). The CDR3 length is 17 residues. The CDR3 loop reads CAWWSGRAGNLDNEQFF. CDR3 in DNA: TGTGCCTGGTGGAGCGGGAGGGCCGGGAACCTGGACAATGAGCAGTTCTTC. The full variable domain, in which reference TRBV30 and TRBJ2-1 provide the parts outside the CDR3, is SQTIHQWPATLVQPVGSPLSLECTVEGTSNPNLYWYRQAAGRGLQLLFYSVGIGQISSEVPQNLSASRPQDRQFILSSKKLLLSDSGFYLCAWWSGRAGNLDNEQFFGPGTRLTVL.

The V call is TRBV7-3, the J call TRBJ2-2; 7 bases are shared with TRBD2. V lost 5 bases to trimming and J lost 3 bases; unmatched junction nucleotides: 6. The CDR3 totals 15 residues. From germline, CDR1 is SGHTA and CDR2 FQGTGA. CDR3 sequence (DNA): TGTGCCAGCAGCCCGACTAGCTCCGACACCGGGGAGCTGTTTTTT. Protein: CASSPTSSDTGELFF.

The rearrangement joins TRBV10-3 to TRBJ1-2; D may be TRBD1 (5 bases). The germline V gene has CDR1 ENHRY and CDR2 SYGVKD. The V end lost 10 bases, the J end lost 8 bases, and 20 bases lay between the germline ends. CDR3 size: 13 residues. As DNA, the CDR3 is TGTGCCACTCGGAGTCAGGGAAACGGAGGCTACACCTTC. Translation: CATRSQGNGGYTF.

This chain uses TRBV5-6 with TRBJ2-7; tentative D call: TRBD1 (5 bases). With 2 bases removed from V and 2 bases from J, the gap between germline ends came to 11 bases. Germline-derived CDR1 and CDR2 are SGHDT and YYEEEE. The CDR3 has 14 residues. The CDR3, as DNA: TGTGCCAGCAGCTTAAGGGAAGGGGCCTACGAGCAGTACTTC. Encoded protein: CASSLREGAYEQYF.

The rearrangement joins TRBV10-3 to TRBJ1-2; D gene ambiguous. With 6 bases removed from V and 3 bases from J, the gap between germline ends came to 17 bases. CDR3 size: 15 residues. Germline V lookup: CDR1 ENHRY, CDR2 SYGVKD. CDR3 nucleotides: TGTGCCATCAGCCCTCGGGAGCCCACAGACTATGGCTACACCTTC. It yields the protein CAISPREPTDYGYTF.

V usage is TRBV5-4 and J usage is TRBJ1-1; the D gene is possibly TRBD1 (6 bases). Germline assignment: CDR1 SGHNT and CDR2 YYREEE (reference sequence). There are 18 residues in the CDR3. V lost 3 bases, J lost 9 bases, and 30 bases lay in between. Here the CDR3 reads CASSSMGASMDSGRKAFF. CDR3 bases: TGTGCCAGCAGCTCTATGGGGGCGAGTATGGATTCCGGAAGAAAAGCTTTCTTT.